These T cell receptor beta chains were read from a single sample in a study of identical twins. TCRdb fed the 5' RACE reads into MiXCR, producing one record per CDR3 protein. The data contain some 100,000 distinct CDR3 sequences, about 5.6% of them seen just once; the ten biggest clones take up 12%. Sequenced: memory T cells sorted from blood. Receptor source: a woman between 50 and 59 years old in good health. Both conserved end residues are part of each CDR3. A D gene is named only where the DNA matches it firmly. Where a row states a size, it is once, few, many or the class of an expanded clone; other rows omit it.

CDR3nt	CDR3aa	j_gene	abundance	d_gene	v_gene
TGCAGTGCTGCCGTGGGGGGTTCCTACAATGAGCAGTTCTTC	CSAAVGGSYNEQFF	TRBJ2-1	many	-	TRBV20-1
TGCAGTGCTCCCCCCGGGCCGACAAGGAGTGGCTACACCTTC	CSAPPGPTRSGYTF	TRBJ1-2	many	-	TRBV20-1
TGCAGCGTTGAGTCAGAGACCCAGTACTTC	CSVESETQYF	TRBJ2-5	many	-	TRBV29-1
TGTGCCAGCAGACCCGGGACAGGTACCTACGAGGCCAAAAACATTCAGTACTTC	CASRPGTGTYEAKNIQYF	TRBJ2-4	-	TRBD1	TRBV12-3/TRBV12-4
TGCAGTGCTAGTGTGGGAGGCAGCGGAGCCAAAAACATTCAGTACTTC	CSASVGGSGAKNIQYF	TRBJ2-4	many	-	TRBV20-1
TGTGCCAGCAGCCTTGGTCCGGGGGGTTTGAACACTGAAGCTTTCTTT	CASSLGPGGLNTEAFF	TRBJ1-1	many	-	TRBV11-2
TGTGCCACCAGATCAGGGGATGGGGCTGAAGCTTTCTTT	CATRSGDGAEAFF	TRBJ1-1	many	-	TRBV24-1
TGTGCCAGCAGCCTTCGCGGGTCTGGAAAACTGTTTTTT	CASSLRGSGKLFF	TRBJ1-4	many	-	TRBV7-2
TGCAGTGCTATTTCTCCGGGACCCTCCACAGATACGCAGTATTTT	CSAISPGPSTDTQYF	TRBJ2-3	many	-	TRBV20-1
TGTGCCAGCAGCGTAGGGGCTAGCGGGAGTAGTTCGTGGGGAGAGACCCAGTACTTC	CASSVGASGSSSWGETQYF	TRBJ2-5	few	TRBD2	TRBV9
TGCGCCAGCAGCTTGGCCGGGGCAGGGAAGACCCAGTACTTC	CASSLAGAGKTQYF	TRBJ2-5	many	-	TRBV5-1
TGTGCCAGCAGTTTGGGGGGTGAAGCTAACTATGGCTACACCTTC	CASSLGGEANYGYTF	TRBJ1-2	many	-	TRBV12-3/TRBV12-4
TGTGCCAGCAGCCTCAGCGGGAGGGTCGAGCAGTACTTC	CASSLSGRVEQYF	TRBJ2-7	many	TRBD2	TRBV7-3
TGCGCCAGTTCTGTCGGGAGTAATGAAAAACTGTTTTTT	CASSVGSNEKLFF	TRBJ1-4	many	-	TRBV5-1
TGCAGTGCTAGAGACCCGACAGGGGGTGGAGAGACCCAGTACTTC	CSARDPTGGGETQYF	TRBJ2-5	many	TRBD1	TRBV20-1
TGTGCCAGCAGTGATGTGGGGCAAGAGACCCAGTACTTC	CASSDVGQETQYF	TRBJ2-5	many	-	TRBV2
TGTGCCACCAGCCGAGGACAGGCTTCGCAGGCCCAGCATTTT	CATSRGQASQAQHF	TRBJ1-5	many	TRBD1	TRBV15
TGTGCCAGCACCGTGGCAGAGGACAGGGGTAAAGCTTTCTTT	CASTVAEDRGKAFF	TRBJ1-1	-	TRBD1	TRBV28
TGTGCCATCAGTGAAACTCACACAGATACGCAGTATTTT	CAISETHTDTQYF	TRBJ2-3	few	-	TRBV10-3
TGCGCCAGCAGTGAGTCGTTAGCGGGCAATACGCAGTATTTT	CASSESLAGNTQYF	TRBJ2-3	-	TRBD2	TRBV10-1
TGTGCCAGCAGTTACTCGACGGAGGAGCAGTACTTC	CASSYSTEEQYF	TRBJ2-7	few	-	TRBV6-2/TRBV6-3
TGCAGTGCTAGAGTTGAGGCGGGAAGCTCCTACAATGAGCAGTTCTTC	CSARVEAGSSYNEQFF	TRBJ2-1	few	-	TRBV20-1
TGTGCCAGCAGCCAAGACCCGAGACGGGCCGGCGGCACCATATATTTT	CASSQDPRRAGGTIYF	TRBJ1-3	few	-	TRBV14
TGCGCCAGCAGCGGTGGAGCCCAAGAGACCCAGTACTTC	CASSGGAQETQYF	TRBJ2-5	-	-	TRBV5-1
TGTGCCATCAGTGAGCCTCGATCCCAAGAGACCCAGTACTTC	CAISEPRSQETQYF	TRBJ2-5	-	-	TRBV10-3
TGCAGCGTTCAACAGGGGAGCGAGCAGTACTTC	CSVQQGSEQYF	TRBJ2-7	many	TRBD1	TRBV29-1
TGTGCCACCGCGCCGACGGGGAAGTTCAATGAGCAGTTCTTC	CATAPTGKFNEQFF	TRBJ2-1	many	-	TRBV24-1
TGCAGCGTTCGCTTCCCGGGGGAGACCCAGTACTTC	CSVRFPGETQYF	TRBJ2-5	many	-	TRBV29-1
TGTGCCACCAGCAGAGATGCATCGCGTAGACAAGAGACCCAGTACTTC	CATSRDASRRQETQYF	TRBJ2-5	many	-	TRBV15
TGTGCTAGCAGCCCCCCAGGCGGATACGAGCAGTACTTC	CASSPPGGYEQYF	TRBJ2-7	many	-	TRBV7-7
TGTGCCAGCAGCCAGCAGGGGCTCTCCTACGAGCAGTACTTC	CASSQQGLSYEQYF	TRBJ2-7	many	-	TRBV11-2
TGCGCCAGCAGCTTGGGGGGTCTGGGGTCTTCCGATGAGCAGTTCTTC	CASSLGGLGSSDEQFF	TRBJ2-1	many	-	TRBV5-1
TGCGCCAGCAGTCTCCCTCCCCCGACCACAGATACGCAGTATTTT	CASSLPPPTTDTQYF	TRBJ2-3	many	-	TRBV23-1
TGTGCCAGCAGTGACAGGGATCAGCCCCAGCATTTT	CASSDRDQPQHF	TRBJ1-5	many	TRBD1	TRBV12-3/TRBV12-4
TGTGCCAGCAGCCAGCAAGAGGGGGATGAGCAGTTCTTC	CASSQQEGDEQFF	TRBJ2-1	-	-	TRBV7-6
TGCGCCAGCAGCTTGACAGGGGGCCGCGTTAATGAGCAGTTCTTC	CASSLTGGRVNEQFF	TRBJ2-1	-	TRBD1	TRBV5-1
TGTGCCAGCAGACCCAGGCCGAACACCGGGGAGCTGTTTTTT	CASRPRPNTGELFF	TRBJ2-2	many	-	TRBV6-1
TGTGCCAGCAGCTTACCGGAGGAGCAGTATTTT	CASSLPEEQYF	TRBJ2-3	many	-	TRBV11-2
TGTGCCAGCAGCAAAACTAGCGGGAGTGTTAGCTCCTACGAGCAGTACTTC	CASSKTSGSVSSYEQYF	TRBJ2-7	few	TRBD2	TRBV11-2
TGTGCCAGCGTGAAGGAGATGGGTCAGCCCCAGCATTTT	CASVKEMGQPQHF	TRBJ1-5	-	-	TRBV2
TGTGCCAGCAGCTTTAGCGGAAGCTCCTACGAGCAGTACTTC	CASSFSGSSYEQYF	TRBJ2-7	few	-	TRBV9
TGTGCCAGCAGTGACTCCCCCCCGGGCGGGAGCACAGATACGCAGTATTTT	CASSDSPPGGSTDTQYF	TRBJ2-3	many	-	TRBV6-4
TGTGCCAGCAGTGCTCACGCGGGAGTGCGAGAGACCCAGTACTTC	CASSAHAGVRETQYF	TRBJ2-5	-	TRBD2	TRBV6-6
TGTGCCAGCAGTCCCGGGGCGCGAACTAATGAAAAACTGTTTTTT	CASSPGARTNEKLFF	TRBJ1-4	-	-	TRBV12-3/TRBV12-4
TGTGCCATCAGTGTAGGGGCCGAGAATTCACCCCTCCACTTT	CAISVGAENSPLHF	TRBJ1-6	many	-	TRBV10-3
TGTGCCTGTGGACGGTCGAACACCGGGGAGCTGTTTTTT	CACGRSNTGELFF	TRBJ2-2	many	-	TRBV6-5
TGTGCCAGCAGCCCCTCTAAGGGATTTACTGAAGCTTTCTTT	CASSPSKGFTEAFF	TRBJ1-1	many	-	TRBV14
TGCAGTGCTAGAGGGGTTAGCGGGAGTTTTTACGAGCAGTACTTC	CSARGVSGSFYEQYF	TRBJ2-7	many	TRBD2	TRBV20-1